This T cell receptor (beta chain) was sequenced during a study of T cells after somatic rescue of genetic block. The CDR3 is 13 amino acids. With 3 bases removed from V and 2 bases from J, the gap between germline ends came to 7 bases. Germline assignment: CDR1 PRHDT and CDR2 FYEKMQ (reference sequence). Data came from immunoSEQ multiplex PCR; TCRdb stores just in-frame clones and leaves some out. The sample comprises tens of thousands of clones, about 90% of which are singletons, and over 2.5% rests with the top ten. The chain recombines TRBV13 with TRBJ1-1; weak D call: TRBD1 (5 bases). The clonotype originates from a man aged 35-49 years. Sequencing input: peripheral blood mononuclear cells (PBMCs). CDR3 residues: CASSFGTNTEAFF. The DNA for the CDR3 is TGTGCCAGCAGCTTCGGGACCAACACTGAAGCTTTCTTT. Full variable domain (remainder filled in from reference TRBV13 and TRBJ1-1): AAGVIQSPRHLIKEKRETATLKCYPIPRHDTVYWYQQGPGQDPQFLISFYEKMQSDKGSIPDRFSAQQFSDYHSELNMSSLELGDSALYFCASSFGTNTEAFFGQGTRLTVV.